The source of this T cell receptor beta chain is a study of OX40 agonist ivuxolimab in advanced cancers. For the study at large: Those treated in dose escalation had hepatocellular carcinoma, melanoma, renal cell cancer or head and neck cancer.

The study sampled blood at baseline, cycle 4 day 1, and cycle 7 day 1. Germline V lookup: CDR1 SGHVS, CDR2 FQNEAQ. The CDR3 is made up of 14 amino acids. Trimming removed 1 base at V and 5 bases at J, with 9 bases between. Overall study findings and caveats: The study observed clonal expansion of CD4+ and CD8+ blood T cells by week 6 at 0.1 to 3.0 mg/kg. The average count of expanded clones was higher among CD8+ T cells than among CD4+.

Remarks on this clone: Antigen unknown.

The assay was immunoSEQ multiplex PCR, and TCRdb's table has in-frame clones only and misses some. The table has 43,000 or so clones, about 90% seen once. The sequenced sample was CD4+ or CD8+ T cells sorted from blood, obtained in a trial of the OX40 agonist ivuxolimab. This TCR came from an adult with an advanced solid tumor such as melanoma, head and neck, liver or kidney cancer. The chain is built from TRBV7-8 and TRBJ1-5; D remains ambiguous. CDR3 residues: CASSLGRAYQPQHF. Written as DNA, the CDR3 is TGTGCCAGCAGCTTAGGTCGAGCATATCAGCCCCAGCATTTT.